The clone carrying this T cell receptor beta chain turned up a few times. The sample originates from a study of shared clonotypes between healthy human individuals. Germline V lookup: CDR1 MGHRA, CDR2 YSYEKL. Trimming took off 5 bases at V and 7 bases at J, with 8 bases between the two ends. The CDR3 sequence is 11 residues long. Sequencing was performed on unsorted PBMC DNA using ten immunoSEQ deep assay plates. Generated by immunoSEQ multiplex PCR, the TCRdb table keeps only in-frame clones and is missing some. This table has roughly 95,000 clones, about half appearing once. Roughly 81 million PBMCs per unsorted sample were used for genomic DNA.

The rearrangement joins TRBV4-1 to TRBJ1-1, with D hard to call. Sequencing was done on a sample of PBMCs. The TCR was taken from a woman between 40 and 55 years old in good health. Some clones in this sample may be carry-over from other donors' samples. The CDR3 spells CASSGSIEAFF. For the CDR3, the DNA is TGCGCCAGCAGCGGGTCGATTGAAGCTTTCTTT.